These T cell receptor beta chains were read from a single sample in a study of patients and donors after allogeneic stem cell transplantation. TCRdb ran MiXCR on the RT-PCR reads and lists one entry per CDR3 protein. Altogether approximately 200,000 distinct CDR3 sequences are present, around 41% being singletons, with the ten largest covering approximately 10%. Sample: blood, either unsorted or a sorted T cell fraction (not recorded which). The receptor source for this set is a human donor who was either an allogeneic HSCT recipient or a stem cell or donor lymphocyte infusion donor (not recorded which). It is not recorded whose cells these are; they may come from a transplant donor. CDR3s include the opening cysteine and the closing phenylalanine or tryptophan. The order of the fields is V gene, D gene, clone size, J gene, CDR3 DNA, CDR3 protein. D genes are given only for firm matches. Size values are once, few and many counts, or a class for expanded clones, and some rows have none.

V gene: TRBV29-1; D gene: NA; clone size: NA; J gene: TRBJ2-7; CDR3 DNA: TGCAGCGTTGCCCCCCGGGGATACGAGCAGTACTTC; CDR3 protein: CSVAPRGYEQYF
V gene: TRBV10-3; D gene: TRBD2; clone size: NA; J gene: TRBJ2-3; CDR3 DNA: TGTGCCATCAGTTCCTCCGGGACTAGCGGGGGGGATACGCAGTATTTT; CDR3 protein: CAISSSGTSGGDTQYF
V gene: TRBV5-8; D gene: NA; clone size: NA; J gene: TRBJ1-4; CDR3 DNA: TGTGCCCTCCCCAAAGGGAGTGAAAAACTGTTTTTT; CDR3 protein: CALPKGSEKLFF
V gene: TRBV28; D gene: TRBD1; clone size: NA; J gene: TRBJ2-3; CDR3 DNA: TGTGCCAGCAGTCCTCCGACAGGGAGCACAGATACGCAGTATTTT; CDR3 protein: CASSPPTGSTDTQYF
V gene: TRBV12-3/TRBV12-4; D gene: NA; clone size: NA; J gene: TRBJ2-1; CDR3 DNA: TGTGCCAGCAGTGAGGGGTTTGGAGAGCAGTTCTTC; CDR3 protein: CASSEGFGEQFF
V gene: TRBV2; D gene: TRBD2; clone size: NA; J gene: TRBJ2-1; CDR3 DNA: TGTGCCAGCAGGTGGGCTAGCGGGGGAAAGGATGAGCAGTTCTTC; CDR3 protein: CASRWASGGKDEQFF
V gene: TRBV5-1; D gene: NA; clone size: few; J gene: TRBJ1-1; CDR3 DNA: TGCGCCAGCAGCTTGGAACCGACGGGACGACAAACTGAAGCTTTCTTT; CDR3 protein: CASSLEPTGRQTEAFF
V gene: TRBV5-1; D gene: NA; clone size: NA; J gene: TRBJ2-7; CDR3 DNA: TGCGCCAGCAGCGCCGGGGCGAACGAGCAGTACTTC; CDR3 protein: CASSAGANEQYF
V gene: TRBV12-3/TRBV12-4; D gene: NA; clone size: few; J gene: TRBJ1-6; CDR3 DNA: TGTGCCAGCAGTAGACAGACCCGAGTACCCCTCCACTTT; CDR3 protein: CASSRQTRVPLHF
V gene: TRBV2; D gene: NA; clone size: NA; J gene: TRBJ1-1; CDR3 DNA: TGTGCCAGCAGTGTGGTTCCCCTGGGCACTGAAGCTTTCTTT; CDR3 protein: CASSVVPLGTEAFF
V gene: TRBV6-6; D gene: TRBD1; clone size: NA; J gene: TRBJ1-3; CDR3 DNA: TGTGCCAGCAGTTACCCCCTGGGACAGGGGAGAAACACCATATATTTT; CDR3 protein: CASSYPLGQGRNTIYF
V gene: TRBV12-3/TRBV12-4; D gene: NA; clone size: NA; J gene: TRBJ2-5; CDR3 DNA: TGTGCCAGCAGCTCAGGGGAAAAGACCCAGTACTTC; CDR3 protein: CASSSGEKTQYF
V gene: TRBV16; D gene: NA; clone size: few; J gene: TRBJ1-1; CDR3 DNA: TGTGCCAGCAGCCACCCCCCCGGGCCCCCGGTGGCTTTCTTT; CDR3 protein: CASSHPPGPPVAFF
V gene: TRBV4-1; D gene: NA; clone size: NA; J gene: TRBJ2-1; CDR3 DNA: TGCGCCAGCAGCCAAGCGCGGGCCTTCATTCGAGATCACAATGAGCAGTTCTTC; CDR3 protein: CASSQARAFIRDHNEQFF
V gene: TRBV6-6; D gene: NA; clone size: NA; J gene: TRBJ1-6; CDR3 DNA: TGTGCCAGCAGTTACGGTGGGGGCAATAATTCACCCCTCCACTTT; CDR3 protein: CASSYGGGNNSPLHF
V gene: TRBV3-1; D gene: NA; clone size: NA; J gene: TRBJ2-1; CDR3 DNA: TGTGCCAGCAGCCACTCCTACAATGAGCAGTTCTTC; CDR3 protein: CASSHSYNEQFF
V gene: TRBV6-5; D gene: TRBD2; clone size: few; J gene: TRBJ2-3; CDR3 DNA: TGTGCCAGCAGTAGAGGGACTAGCGGGGAGTCGGATACGCAGTATTTT; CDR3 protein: CASSRGTSGESDTQYF
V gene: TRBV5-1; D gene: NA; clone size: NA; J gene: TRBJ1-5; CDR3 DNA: TGCGCCAGCAGCTTGATAGGGGCTCCCAATCAGCCCCAGCATTTT; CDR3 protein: CASSLIGAPNQPQHF
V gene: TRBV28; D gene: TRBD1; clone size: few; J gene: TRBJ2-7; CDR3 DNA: TGTGCCAGCTCCACACAGGGGGTCGGGAGATACGAGCAGTACTTC; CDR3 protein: CASSTQGVGRYEQYF
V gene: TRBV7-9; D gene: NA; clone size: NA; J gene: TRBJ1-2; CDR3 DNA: TGTGCCAGCAGCTTCGGACCCCAGGGCTACACCTTC; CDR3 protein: CASSFGPQGYTF
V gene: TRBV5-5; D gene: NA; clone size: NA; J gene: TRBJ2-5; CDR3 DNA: TGTGCCAGCAGAATGGCGGGTGGAGAGACCCAGTACTTC; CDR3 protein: CASRMAGGETQYF
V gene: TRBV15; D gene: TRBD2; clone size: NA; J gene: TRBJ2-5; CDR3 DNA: TGTGCCACCAGCACCCTCGGGGGGCAAGAGACCCAGTACTTC; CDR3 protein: CATSTLGGQETQYF
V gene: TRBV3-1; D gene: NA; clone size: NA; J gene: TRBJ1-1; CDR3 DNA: TGTGCCAGCAGCCTCCACAACACAGGGGAAGCTTTCTTT; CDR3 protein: CASSLHNTGEAFF
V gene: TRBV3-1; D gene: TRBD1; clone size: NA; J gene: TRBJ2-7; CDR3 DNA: TGTGCCAGCAGCCCCGGGACAGGTTTGTACGAGCAGTACTTC; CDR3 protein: CASSPGTGLYEQYF
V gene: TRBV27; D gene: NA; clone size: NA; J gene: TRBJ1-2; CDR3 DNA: TGTGCCAGCAGTTCGCGGGGACGCTATGGCTACACCTTC; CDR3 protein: CASSSRGRYGYTF
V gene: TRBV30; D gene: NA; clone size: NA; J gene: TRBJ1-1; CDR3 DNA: TGTGCCTGGAGCGCGCCCCCTGAAGCTTTCTTT; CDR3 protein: CAWSAPPEAFF
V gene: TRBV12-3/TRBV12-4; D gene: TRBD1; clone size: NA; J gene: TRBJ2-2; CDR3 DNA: TGTGCCAGCAGGGTATACAGGGGTAGGACCGGGGAGCTGTTTTTT; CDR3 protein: CASRVYRGRTGELFF
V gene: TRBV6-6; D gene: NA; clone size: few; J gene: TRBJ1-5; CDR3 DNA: TGTGCCAGCAGTTACATAAGTTCCCTTTATAGCAATCAGCCCCAGCATTTT; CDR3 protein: CASSYISSLYSNQPQHF
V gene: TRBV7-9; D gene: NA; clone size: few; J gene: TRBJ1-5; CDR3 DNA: TGTGCCAGCAGCACTGGAACGGCAGATCCAAACAATCAGCCCCAGCATTTT; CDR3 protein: CASSTGTADPNNQPQHF
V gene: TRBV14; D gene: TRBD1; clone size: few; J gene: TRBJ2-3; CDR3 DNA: TGTGCCAGCAGCCAAGACCAGACAGGGGACCCAGATACGCAGTATTTT; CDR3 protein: CASSQDQTGDPDTQYF
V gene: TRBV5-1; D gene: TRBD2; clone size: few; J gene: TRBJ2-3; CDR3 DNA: TGCGCCAGCAGCGCACTAGCGGGTACTAGCACAGATACGCAGTATTTT; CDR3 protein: CASSALAGTSTDTQYF
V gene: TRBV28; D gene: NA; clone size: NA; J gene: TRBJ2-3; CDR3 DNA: TGTGCCAGCAGTTTGGGGTCTACTAGCACAGATACGCAGTATTTT; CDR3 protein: CASSLGSTSTDTQYF
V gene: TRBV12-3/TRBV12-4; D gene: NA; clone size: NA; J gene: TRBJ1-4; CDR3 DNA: TGTGCCAGCGGCCGGGGAGGAAAACTGTTTTTT; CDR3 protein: CASGRGGKLFF
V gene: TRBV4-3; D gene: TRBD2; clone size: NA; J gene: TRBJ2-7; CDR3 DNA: TGCGCCAGCAGCCAATCGTCTCTAGCGGGGTTTTACGAGCAGTACTTC; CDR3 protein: CASSQSSLAGFYEQYF
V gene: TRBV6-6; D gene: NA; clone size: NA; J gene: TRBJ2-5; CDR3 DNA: TGTGCCAGCAGTTACCCGGGACAAGAGACCCAGTACTTC; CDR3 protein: CASSYPGQETQYF
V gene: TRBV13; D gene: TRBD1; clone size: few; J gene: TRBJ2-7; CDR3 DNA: TGTGCCAGCAGCTCATACCAGACAGGGACAAAAGCCTACGAGCAGTACTTC; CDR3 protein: CASSSYQTGTKAYEQYF
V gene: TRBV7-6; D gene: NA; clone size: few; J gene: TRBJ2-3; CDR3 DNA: TGTGCCAGCAGCTTAACAAGGGGTCTCGGCACAGATACGCAGTATTTT; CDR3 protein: CASSLTRGLGTDTQYF
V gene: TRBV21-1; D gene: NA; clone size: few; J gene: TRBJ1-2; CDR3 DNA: TGTGCCAGCAGCAAGGAGGGGGGTGGCTACACCTTC; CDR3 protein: CASSKEGGGYTF
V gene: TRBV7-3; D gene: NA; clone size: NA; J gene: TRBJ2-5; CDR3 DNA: TGTGCCAGCAGCCAGGGATTGATGGGAGCCCAGTACTTC; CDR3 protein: CASSQGLMGAQYF
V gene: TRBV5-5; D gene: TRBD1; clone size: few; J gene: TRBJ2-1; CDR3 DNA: TGTGCCAGCAGCCTGCTTGGACAGGGGGCGTTTGAGCAGTTCTTC; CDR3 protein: CASSLLGQGAFEQFF
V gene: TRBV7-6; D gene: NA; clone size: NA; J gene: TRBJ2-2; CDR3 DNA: TGTGCCAGCAGCTTAGATACGAACACCGGGGAGCTGTTTTTT; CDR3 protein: CASSLDTNTGELFF
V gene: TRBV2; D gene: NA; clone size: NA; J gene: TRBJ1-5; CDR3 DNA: TGTGCCAGCGATGGGGGACGAGGGCCCCAGCATTTT; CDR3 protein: CASDGGRGPQHF